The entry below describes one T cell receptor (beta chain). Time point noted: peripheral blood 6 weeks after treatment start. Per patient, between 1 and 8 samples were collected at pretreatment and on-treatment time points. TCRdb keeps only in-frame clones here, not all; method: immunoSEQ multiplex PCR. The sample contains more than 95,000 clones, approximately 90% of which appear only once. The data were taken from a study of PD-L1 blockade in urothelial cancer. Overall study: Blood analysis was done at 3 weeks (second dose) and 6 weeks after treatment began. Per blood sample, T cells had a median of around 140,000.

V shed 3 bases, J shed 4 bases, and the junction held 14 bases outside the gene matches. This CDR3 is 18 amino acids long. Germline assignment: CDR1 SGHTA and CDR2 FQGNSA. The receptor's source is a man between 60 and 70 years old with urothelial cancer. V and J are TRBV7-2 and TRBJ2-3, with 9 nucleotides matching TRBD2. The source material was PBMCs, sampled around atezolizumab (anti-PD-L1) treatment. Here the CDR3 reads CASSFSGTFGLAPDTQYF. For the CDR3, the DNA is TGTGCCAGCAGCTTTTCCGGGACATTCGGACTAGCGCCAGATACGCAGTATTTT.